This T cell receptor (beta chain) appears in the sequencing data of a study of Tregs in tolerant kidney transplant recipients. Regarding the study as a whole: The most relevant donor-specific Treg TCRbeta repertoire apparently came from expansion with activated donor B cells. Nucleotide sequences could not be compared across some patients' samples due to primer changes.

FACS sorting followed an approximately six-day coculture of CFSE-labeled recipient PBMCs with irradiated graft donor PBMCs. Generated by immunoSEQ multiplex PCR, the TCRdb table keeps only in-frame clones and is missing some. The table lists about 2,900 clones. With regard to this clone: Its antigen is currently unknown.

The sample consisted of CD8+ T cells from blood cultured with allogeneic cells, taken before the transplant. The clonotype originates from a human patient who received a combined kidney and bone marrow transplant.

CDR3 DNA (partial): TGTGCCAGCAGTTTTCGTCCTAGCGGCGACAATGAG. It yields the protein CASSFRPSGDNE. The full CDR3 reads CASSFRPSGDNEQFF. The rearrangement links TRBV27 to TRBJ2-1, with TRBD2 matching 7 bases. The read halts 3 residues ahead of the CDR3 end, with the missing end drawn from the germline J gene. This CDR3 has 15 residues. Trimming cost V 3 bases and J 5 bases; bases outside gene matches: 7. The germline gives CDR1 MNHEY, CDR2 SMNVEV (reference sequence).